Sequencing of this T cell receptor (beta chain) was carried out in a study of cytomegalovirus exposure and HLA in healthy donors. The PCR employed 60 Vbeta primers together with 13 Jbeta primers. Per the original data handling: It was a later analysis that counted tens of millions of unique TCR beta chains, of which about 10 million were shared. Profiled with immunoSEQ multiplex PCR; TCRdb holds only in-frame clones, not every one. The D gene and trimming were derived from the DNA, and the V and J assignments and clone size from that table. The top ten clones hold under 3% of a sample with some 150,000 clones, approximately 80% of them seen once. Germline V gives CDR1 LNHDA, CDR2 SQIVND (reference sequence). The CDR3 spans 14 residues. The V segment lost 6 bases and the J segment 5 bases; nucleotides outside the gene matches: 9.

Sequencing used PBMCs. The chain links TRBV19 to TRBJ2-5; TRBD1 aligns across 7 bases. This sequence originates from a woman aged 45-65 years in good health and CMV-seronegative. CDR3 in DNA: TGTGCCAGTAGCACAAGACAGGGTTTGGAGACCCAGTACTTC. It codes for CASSTRQGLETQYF. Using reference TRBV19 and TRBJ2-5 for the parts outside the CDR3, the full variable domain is DGGITQSPKYLFRKEGQNVTLSCEQNLNHDAMYWYRQDPGQGLRLIYYSQIVNDFQKGDIAEGYSVSREKKESFPLTVTSAQKNPTAFYLCASSTRQGLETQYFGPGTRLLVL.